These 17 T cell receptor beta chains originate from one sample sequenced in a study of cytomegalovirus exposure and HLA in healthy donors. The PCR had 60 Vbeta and 13 Jbeta primers. Clones were sequenced by immunoSEQ multiplex PCR, and TCRdb holds only the in-frame ones, with some missing. The sample includes about 160,000 clones, around 76% seen only once; the top ten take 1.5%. Source material: PBMCs. The receptors here all came from a girl between 5 and 17 years old in good health and CMV-seropositive.

This clone came up once. The rearrangement uses TRBV5-6 and TRBJ2-1; TRBD1 agrees at 7 bases. The V gene end was trimmed by 0 bases and the J gene end by 2 bases; junction bases not matched to a gene: 5. The CDR3 length is 16 residues. In germline, CDR1 is SGHDT, CDR2 YYEEEE. As DNA, the CDR3 is TGTGCCAGCAGCTTGGGGGCCGGGACAGCCTACAATGAGCAGTTCTTC. It encodes CASSLGAGTAYNEQFF.

This chain links TRBV7-6 with TRBJ2-1; a weak D match, TRBD2 (5 bases). This CDR3 comprises 15 residues. V was trimmed by 1 base and J by 10 bases, leaving 17 bases between them. CDR1 is SGHVS and CDR2 is FNYEAQ in the germline V gene. CDR3 DNA sequence: TGTGCCAGCAGCTTAGTGGAAAGTGGGCCGGGGGAGCAGTTCTTC. Protein: CASSLVESGPGEQFF.

This sequence joins TRBV10-3 and TRBJ2-7; 8 bases map to TRBD1. Trimming cost V 0 bases and J 4 bases; bases outside gene matches: 11. The CDR3 runs to 17 residues. Germline V gene sequence: CDR1 ENHRY, CDR2 SYGVKD. The CDR3 DNA sequence: TGTGCCATCAGTGAGTCGGGAAGGACAGGGCTGCAGTACGAGCAGTACTTC. This gives the protein CAISESGRTGLQYEQYF.

This chain links TRBV27 with TRBJ2-3; a weak D match, TRBD2 (6 bases). Per germline, CDR1 MNHEY and CDR2 SMNVEV (reference sequence). CDR3 length: 11 residues. V was clipped by 5 bases and J by 6 bases, with 6 bases between them. CDR3 coding DNA: TGTGCCAGCAGTCGGGGGGATACGCAGTATTTT. Translating it yields CASSRGDTQYF.

The genes are TRBV19 and TRBJ1-2; D may be TRBD1 (5 bases). The length of the CDR3 is 15 residues. The ends were cut back, 10 bases at V and 4 bases at J, with 22 bases in the middle. Germline V gene lookup returns CDR1 LNHDA and CDR2 SQIVND (reference sequence). This CDR3 reads CATRGYGGVGYGYTF. The CDR3 DNA reads TGTGCCACCCGGGGCTACGGAGGGGTTGGCTATGGCTACACCTTC.

V is TRBV19 and J is TRBJ1-5; D possibly corresponds to TRBD1 (5 bases). CDR1 is LNHDA and CDR2 is SQIVND in the germline V gene (reference sequence). The germline V and J ends were trimmed by 3 bases and 7 bases, with 13 bases remaining between them. This CDR3 is built from 14 residues. In nucleotides, the CDR3 is TGTGCCAGTAGTATTGGGTGGGGCCACCAGCCCCAGCATTTT. It is translated as CASSIGWGHQPQHF.

The J gene is TRBJ1-1, the V gene TRBV18; TRBD1 matches 10 bases. V shed 4 bases, J shed 3 bases, and the junction held 8 bases outside the gene matches. The germline gives CDR1 KGHSH, CDR2 LQKENI. This CDR3 is 16 amino acids long. CDR3 loop: CASSLGQGVRYTEAFF. CDR3 sequence (DNA): TGTGCCAGCTCACTTGGACAGGGGGTACGGTACACTGAAGCTTTCTTT.

This clone was counted once. The V gene is TRBV5-6, the J gene TRBJ1-1, with unresolved D. CDR1 SGHDT and CDR2 YYEEEE come from the germline V gene. Deletions cut 3 bases from V and 6 bases from J, with 9 bases between. The CDR3 runs 12 residues. CDR3 loop: CASSWTSAEAFF. CDR3 nucleotides: TGTGCCAGCAGCTGGACTAGTGCTGAAGCTTTCTTT. The full variable domain, rest sourced from reference TRBV5-6 and TRBJ1-1, is DAGVTQSPTHLIKTRGQQVTLRCSPKSGHDTVSWYQQALGQGPQFIFQYYEEEERQRGNFPDRFSGHQFPNYSSELNVNALLLGDSALYLCASSWTSAEAFFGQGTRLTVV.

This rearrangement joins TRBV7-3 to TRBJ2-2, with 9 positions matching TRBD2. With 5 bases clipped from V and 6 bases from J, the junction kept 7 bases outside the gene matches. Germline assignment: CDR1 SGHTA and CDR2 FQGTGA. The CDR3 spans 15 residues. For the CDR3, the DNA is TGTGCCAGCAGCCCGACGGCGGGGGGGGCCGGGGAGCTGTTTTTT. Translation gives CASSPTAGGAGELFF.

Only a few counts were recorded for this clone. The J gene is TRBJ1-1, the V gene TRBV29-1; D unclear. The length of the CDR3 is 13 residues. Trimming took off 4 bases at V and 5 bases at J, with 14 bases between the two ends. Germline-derived CDR1 and CDR2 are SQVTM and ANQGSEA. The CDR3 DNA is TGCAGCGTTGGGAATTACCGGGGAACTGAAGCTTTCTTT. The encoded protein is CSVGNYRGTEAFF.

This clone was found a few times. J is TRBJ1-1 and V is TRBV6-6; 7 bases map to TRBD1. The CDR3 is made up of 15 amino acids. The ends lost 4 bases at V and 4 bases at J; junction bases unmatched: 9. The germline V gene encodes CDR1 MNHNY and CDR2 SVGAGI (reference sequence). For the CDR3, the DNA is TGTGCCAGCAGTTCTACCCTAGCAGGGGGCACTGAAGCTTTCTTT. Translating gives CASSSTLAGGTEAFF.

The chain uses TRBV21-1 and TRBJ1-1; no check of the table's D call, TRBD1, against the DNA was made. TRBV21-1 is a pseudogene. The CDR3 is 17 amino acids. CDR3 sequence reads: CAVWNQGARGPNTEAFF. The CDR3 region has the DNA TGTGCCGTGTGGAACCAGGGGGCTCGGGGCCCGAACACTGAAGCTTTCTTT.

This rearrangement joins TRBV2 to TRBJ2-3; 10 bases fit TRBD2. CDR1 and CDR2 from the germline V gene are SNHLY and FYNNEI. The CDR3 sequence is 20 residues long. V shed 2 bases and J 9 bases; nucleotides not matched to a gene: 23. This CDR3 is CASSEPEESATSGVTRTQYF. The CDR3 coding sequence is TGTGCCAGCAGTGAACCCGAAGAATCCGCCACTAGCGGGGTGACTCGGACGCAGTATTTT.

V is TRBV11-2 and J is TRBJ2-1; D is perhaps TRBD2 (7 bases). The CDR3 runs to 17 residues. The germline V gene encodes CDR1 SGHAT and CDR2 FQNNGV. With 3 bases removed from V and 4 bases from J, the gap between germline ends came to 19 bases. DNA of the CDR3: TGTGCCAGCAGCTTCAAACCTAGGGGGAGGGGTTACAATGAGCAGTTCTTC. Protein: CASSFKPRGRGYNEQFF.

This chain connects TRBV10-3 to TRBJ1-2, with D possibly matching TRBD1 (6 bases). CDR1 and CDR2 from the germline V gene are ENHRY and SYGVKD. This CDR3 spans 14 amino acids. V was cut by 4 bases and J by 3 bases, with 12 bases left in between. This CDR3 reads CAISGAGEYYGYTF. As DNA, the CDR3 is TGTGCCATCAGTGGGGCAGGGGAATACTATGGCTACACCTTC.

This chain connects TRBV27 to TRBJ2-7; D remains ambiguous. The CDR3 spans 12 residues. Germline V CDR1 and CDR2: MNHEY, SMNVEV (reference sequence). V gave up 6 bases and J gave up 0 bases, with 6 bases separating them. The DNA for the CDR3 is TGTGCCAGCAGCCACAACTCCTACGAGCAGTACTTC. Amino acid sequence: CASSHNSYEQYF.

Only one count was recorded for this clone. The chain carries TRBV27 and TRBJ2-1; no firm D call. CDR1 and CDR2 (germline): MNHEY, SMNVEV (reference sequence). V was trimmed by 0 bases and J by 6 bases, leaving 12 bases between them. CDR3 length: 15 amino acids. The CDR3 DNA follows: TGTGCCAGCAGTTTATCCACAGTGACCATCAATGAGCAGTTCTTC. Amino acid sequence: CASSLSTVTINEQFF.